This T cell receptor beta chain originates from a study of blood T cell repertoires in COVID-19. At the level of the study: Specimens from acute and convalescent COVID-19 originated in the United States, Italy and Spain. T cells, B-cell-depleted T cells, or PBMCs supplied cDNA or gDNA.

The CDR3 is 15 residues long. Germline V CDR1 and CDR2: SGHTA, FQGTGA. V dropped 1 base and J dropped 6; count of bases not matched to a gene: 7. Only in-frame clones appear in the TCRdb table, and some are missing; sequencing was by immunoSEQ multiplex PCR. The table shows some 110,000 clones, with roughly 90% occurring only once. The source of this sequence is a human donor in a cohort sampled during active COVID-19. Material: peripheral blood. The rearrangement uses TRBV7-3 and TRBJ2-7, with TRBD2 identical over 9 bases. CDR3 region: CASSLISGGRAEQYF. The CDR3 DNA reads as TGTGCCAGCAGCTTAATTAGCGGGGGCCGTGCCGAGCAGTACTTC.